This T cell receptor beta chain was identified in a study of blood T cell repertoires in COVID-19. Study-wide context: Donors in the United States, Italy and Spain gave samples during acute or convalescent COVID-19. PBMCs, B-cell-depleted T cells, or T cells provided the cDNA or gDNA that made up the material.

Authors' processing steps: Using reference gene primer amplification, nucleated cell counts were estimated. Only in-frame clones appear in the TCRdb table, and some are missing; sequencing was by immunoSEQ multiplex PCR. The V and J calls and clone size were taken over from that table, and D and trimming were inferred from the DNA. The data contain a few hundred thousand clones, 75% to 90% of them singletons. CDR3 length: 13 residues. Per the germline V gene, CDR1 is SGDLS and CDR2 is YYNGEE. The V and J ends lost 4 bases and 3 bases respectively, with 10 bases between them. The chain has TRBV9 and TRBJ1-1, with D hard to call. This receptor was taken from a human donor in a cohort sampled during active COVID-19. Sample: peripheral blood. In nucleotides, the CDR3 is TGTGCCAGCAGCCCTAGACCCGACACTGAAGCTTTCTTT. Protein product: CASSPRPDTEAFF.